These 2 T cell receptor beta chains originate from one sample sequenced in a study of blood T cell repertoires in COVID-19. Using immunoSEQ multiplex PCR, the repertoire was profiled, and TCRdb retains in-frame clones only, with some absent. The sample holds some 130,000 clones, about nine tenths seen once. Sequenced input: PBMCs or T cells enriched from blood (not recorded which). All receptors derive from a man aged 50 to 59 who had recovered from COVID-19.

The rearrangement uses TRBV6-2 or TRBV6-3 and TRBJ1-6; D is possibly TRBD1 (6 bases). The CDR3 spans 13 residues. Germline V gene sequence: CDR1 MNHEY, CDR2 SVGEGT. V was cut by 2 bases and J by 12 bases, with 11 bases left in between. CDR3 nucleotide sequence: TGTGCCAGCAGTTACGGGGACACCCGACCCCTCCACTTT. It yields the protein CASSYGDTRPLHF.

This chain connects TRBV27 to TRBJ1-2; 8 nucleotides match TRBD1. Germline V CDR1 and CDR2: MNHEY, SMNVEV (reference sequence). Losses at the gene ends were 5 bases for V and 5 bases for J; bases not matched to a gene: 10. There are 15 residues in the CDR3. CDR3 region: CASSPGQAGRYGYTF. In DNA form, the CDR3 reads TGTGCCAGCAGTCCGGGACAGGCAGGGAGGTATGGCTACACCTTC.